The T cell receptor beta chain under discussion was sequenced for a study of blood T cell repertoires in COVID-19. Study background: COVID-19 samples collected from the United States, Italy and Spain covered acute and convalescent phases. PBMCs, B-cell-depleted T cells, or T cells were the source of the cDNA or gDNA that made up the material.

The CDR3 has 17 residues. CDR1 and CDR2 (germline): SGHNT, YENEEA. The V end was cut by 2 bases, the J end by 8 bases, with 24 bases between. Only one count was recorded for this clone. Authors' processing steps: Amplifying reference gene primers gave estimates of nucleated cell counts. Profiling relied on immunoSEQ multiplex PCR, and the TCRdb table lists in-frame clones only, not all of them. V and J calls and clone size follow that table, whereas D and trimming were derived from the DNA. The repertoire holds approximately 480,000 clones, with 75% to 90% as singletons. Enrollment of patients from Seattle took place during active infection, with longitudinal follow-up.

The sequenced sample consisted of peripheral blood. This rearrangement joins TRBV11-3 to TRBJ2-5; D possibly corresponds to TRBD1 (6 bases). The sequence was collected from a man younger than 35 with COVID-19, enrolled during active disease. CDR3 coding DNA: TGTGCCAGCAGCTTAAACCAGGGGTTATACCCAAGAGAAACCCAGTACTTC. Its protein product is CASSLNQGLYPRETQYF.